These 10 T cell receptor beta chains were sequenced from one sample in a study of shared clonotypes between healthy human individuals. Profiling relied on immunoSEQ multiplex PCR, and the TCRdb table lists in-frame clones only, not all of them. The table has approximately 600,000 clones, approximately 95% seen once; the top ten hold over 0.095%. Naivety among CD8 cells was defined by CD45RO negativity and positive CCR7 selection, thereby excluding terminally differentiated effector memory CD45RA+ cells. Sequenced input: naive CD8+ T cells sorted from blood. These receptors all stem from a woman between 25 and 40 years old in good health.

The V and J genes are TRBV27 and TRBJ1-4; D might be TRBD1 (6 bases). V was clipped by 5 bases and J by 13 bases, with 14 bases between them. From germline, CDR1 is MNHEY and CDR2 SMNVEV (reference sequence). The CDR3 runs 12 residues. CDR3 amino acids: CASSTGAGRLFF. CDR3 DNA: TGTGCCAGCAGTACGGGGGCCGGAAGACTGTTTTTT.

The V call is TRBV19, the J call TRBJ1-1; the D gene is possibly TRBD1 (5 bases). The ends were cut back, 3 bases at V and 5 bases at J, with 19 bases in the middle. Germline values: CDR1 LNHDA, CDR2 SQIVND (reference sequence). There are 16 residues in the CDR3. This CDR3 reads CASSMGPRGEGTEAFF. The CDR3 nucleotides read TGTGCCAGTAGTATGGGGCCCCGGGGGGAAGGGACTGAAGCTTTCTTT. Filled out from reference TRBV19 and TRBJ1-1, the complete variable domain reads DGGITQSPKYLFRKEGQNVTLSCEQNLNHDAMYWYRQDPGQGLRLIYYSQIVNDFQKGDIAEGYSVSREKKESFPLTVTSAQKNPTAFYLCASSMGPRGEGTEAFFGQGTRLTVV.

Remarks on this clone: This sample also contains other DNA sequences that code for the same CDR3. V usage is TRBV27 and J usage is TRBJ2-7; D tentatively fits TRBD1 or TRBD2 (5 bases each). Trimming removed 3 bases at V and 2 bases at J, with 8 bases between. CDR1 is MNHEY, CDR2 SMNVEV, per germline (reference sequence). The CDR3 is 13 amino acids. The CDR3 sequence: CASSLRGAYEQYF. The CDR3, as DNA: TGTGCCAGCAGTTTGCGAGGGGCCTACGAGCAGTACTTC.

The V and J genes are TRBV5-8 and TRBJ2-5, with 8 nucleotides matching TRBD2. The germline V gene has CDR1 SGHTS and CDR2 YDEGEE. This CDR3 contains 15 residues. J was trimmed by 5 bases and V by 8 bases; bases with no gene match: 14. The CDR3 region is CASSIGYREGETQYF. The CDR3 nucleotides are TGTGCCAGTTCGATTGGTTACCGGGAGGGCGAGACCCAGTACTTC.

This clone was observed a single time. This sequence joins TRBV5-6 and TRBJ2-7, with unresolved D. The J call is in doubt because the DNA end fits TRBJ2-1 better. Germline lookup yields CDR1 SGHDT and CDR2 YYEEEE. The CDR3 has 14 amino acids. In DNA, the CDR3 is TGTGCCAGCAGCTTGGCTGGGCAGGTGGATGAGCAGTTCTTC. This encodes CASSLAGQVDEQFF.

The V gene is TRBV6-6, the J gene TRBJ2-1; D remains unclear. Germline assignment: CDR1 MNHNY and CDR2 SVGAGI (reference sequence). The V end lost 8 bases, the J end lost 10 bases, and 12 bases lay between the germline ends. The CDR3 is 11 residues long. CDR3 sequence reads: CASGHISEQFF. The CDR3 bases are TGTGCCAGCGGCCATATTAGCGAGCAGTTCTTC.

The chain couples TRBV27 to TRBJ2-5; maybe TRBD2 (5 bases). Trimming took off 4 bases at V and 5 bases at J, with 14 bases between the two ends. There are 14 residues in the CDR3. Germline loops: CDR1 MNHEY, CDR2 SMNVEV (reference sequence). CDR3 DNA sequence: TGTGCCAGCAGTTCGAGGGCCCCCGGGGAGACCCAGTACTTC. It is translated as CASSSRAPGETQYF.

V gene TRBV7-9 combines with J gene TRBJ1-2; perhaps TRBD1 as D (5 bases). Germline values: CDR1 SEHNR, CDR2 FQNEAQ (reference sequence). V lost 3 bases and J 0 bases, leaving 17 bases between the germline ends. The CDR3 totals 17 residues. The CDR3 nucleotides are TGTGCCAGCAGCTTGACAGCCGCATACCCAGCTAACTATGGCTACACCTTC. This sequence encodes CASSLTAAYPANYGYTF.

The rearrangement joins TRBV7-6 to TRBJ2-7; the D gene is possibly TRBD2 (7 bases). Trimming left V 1 base short and J 7 bases short, with 17 bases between. This CDR3 comprises 15 residues. Germline-derived CDR1 and CDR2 are SGHVS and FNYEAQ. Here the CDR3 DNA reads TGTGCCAGCAGCTTAGGGGTCGGGGGGCCATGGGAGCAGTACTTC. It specifies CASSLGVGGPWEQYF.

The chain joins TRBV5-1 to TRBJ2-7, with D perhaps TRBD1 (5 bases). Looked up from germline, CDR1 is SGHRS and CDR2 is YFSETQ. CDR3 length: 14 amino acids. Trimming cost V 3 bases and J 4 bases, with 14 bases left between them. Here the CDR3 reads CASSSDSRGYEQYF. The CDR3, as DNA: TGCGCCAGCAGCTCCGACAGCCGTGGATACGAGCAGTACTTC.